This is a list of T cell receptor beta chains from one sample in a study of shared clonotypes between healthy human individuals. Some clones are missing from TCRdb's copy, which holds only in-frame ones; the method was immunoSEQ multiplex PCR. The repertoire has some 2 million clones, about 95% of them found once; the top ten carry under 1.5%. Sample: naive CD8+ T cells sorted from blood. The source is a young man in good health. Both conserved end residues are part of each CDR3. A D gene is named only where the DNA matches it firmly. Not every row has a clone size; where given, it reads once, few, many or a size class.

j_gene	v_gene	abundance	d_gene	CDR3nt	CDR3aa
TRBJ2-1	TRBV19	.	.	TGTGCCAGTAGTATAGATCTTGACAACAATGAGCAGTTCTTC	CASSIDLDNNEQFF
TRBJ1-2	TRBV27	.	TRBD1	TGTGCCAGCAGTTATTCTACAGGGGGGAACTATGGCTACACCTTC	CASSYSTGGNYGYTF
TRBJ1-2	TRBV28	.	.	TGTGCCAGCAGCATTTCCATCTATGGCTACACCTTC	CASSISIYGYTF
TRBJ2-1	TRBV7-6	once	TRBD2	TGTGCCAGCAGCTTACTAGCGGGAGCTAACAATGAGCAGTTCTTC	CASSLLAGANNEQFF
TRBJ2-7	TRBV14	.	.	TGTGCCAGCAGCCTCCGGATAGCGGCCTACGAGCAGTACTTC	CASSLRIAAYEQYF
TRBJ1-1	TRBV29-1	.	.	TGCAGCGTTGAAGATTTCGGGGAGCTGGCTTTCTTT	CSVEDFGELAFF
TRBJ2-2	TRBV7-3	.	TRBD2	TGTGCCAGCAGCCTGATACAGGGGCTAGCGGGGGCCCTGAACACCGGGGAGCTGTTTTTT	CASSLIQGLAGALNTGELFF
TRBJ2-7	TRBV7-6	.	TRBD2	TGTGCCAGCAGCTCCCTAGCGGAAGCCTACGAGCAGTACTTC	CASSSLAEAYEQYF
TRBJ2-1	TRBV9	few	TRBD2	TGTGCCAGCAGCGGCTCACTAGCGGCACTTGTTGATGAGCAGTTCTTC	CASSGSLAALVDEQFF
TRBJ2-1	TRBV7-9	.	.	TGTGCCAGCAGCTTATCCGATAGCAATGAGCAGTTCTTC	CASSLSDSNEQFF
TRBJ1-3	TRBV5-8	.	.	TGTGCCAGCAGCTTGGACGGGATTAACTCTGGAAACACCATATATTTT	CASSLDGINSGNTIYF
TRBJ2-7	TRBV6-5	.	.	TGTGCCAGCAGCCTTACCCCATCAGGGGACGAGCAGTACTTC	CASSLTPSGDEQYF
TRBJ1-5	TRBV6-5	.	.	TGTGCCAGCAGTTACGGTTCGGGTCAGCCCCAGCATTTT	CASSYGSGQPQHF
TRBJ1-2	TRBV5-8	.	.	TGTGCCAGCAGCTTGAGGTCTAACTATGGCTACACCTTC	CASSLRSNYGYTF
TRBJ2-7	TRBV4-1	.	TRBD2	TGCGCCAGCAGCCAAGATAGCGGGAGATCGTACGAGCAGTACTTC	CASSQDSGRSYEQYF
TRBJ2-7	TRBV27	.	.	TGTGCCAGCAGTTACCCGGTACAGCAGTACTTC	CASSYPVQQYF
TRBJ1-1	TRBV4-3	.	.	TGCGCCAGCAGCCGAGGGGGGGGACTGAACACTGAAGCTTTCTTT	CASSRGGGLNTEAFF
TRBJ2-5	TRBV11-2	.	.	TGTGCCAGCAGCTCCTACACAGGGTCCCGGGAGACCCAGTACTTC	CASSSYTGSRETQYF
TRBJ1-5	TRBV6-1	.	.	TGTGCCAGCAGTGGCGGAGAATTAGGGAATCAGCCCCAGCATTTT	CASSGGELGNQPQHF
TRBJ1-6	TRBV7-8	.	.	TGTGCCAGCAGCTTATTTTCTCAACTTACCGGAAATTCACCCCTCCACTTT	CASSLFSQLTGNSPLHF
TRBJ1-1	TRBV13	.	.	TGTGCCAGCAGAGGAGAGAGCGACACTGAAGCTTTCTTT	CASRGESDTEAFF
TRBJ2-2	TRBV29-1	.	.	TGCAGCGTTGACTTCCCCAGGGGTAACACCGGGGAGCTGTTTTTT	CSVDFPRGNTGELFF
TRBJ2-7	TRBV4-1	once	.	TGCGCCAGCAGCCAAGGGTCCCCTGGGGAGCAGTACTTC	CASSQGSPGEQYF
TRBJ2-5	TRBV14	.	TRBD2	TGTGCCAGCAGCGCCCCACTAGCGGAGGCGGTAAAAGAGACCCAGTACTTC	CASSAPLAEAVKETQYF
TRBJ1-3	TRBV4-3	.	.	TGCGCCAGCAGCCAGGAGACAGAACAAACGGACGGAAACACCATATATTTT	CASSQETEQTDGNTIYF
TRBJ1-2	TRBV6-5	.	.	.	CASSSFGEGYTF
TRBJ2-7	TRBV9	once	TRBD2	TGTGCCAGCAGCGTAGAGGGACTAGCGGCCACCTACGAGCAGTACTTC	CASSVEGLAATYEQYF
TRBJ1-5	TRBV6-5	.	.	TGTGCCAGCAGCGACCTCCTCGGGGGGCCCCAGCATTTT	CASSDLLGGPQHF
TRBJ1-1	TRBV9	once	.	TGTGCCAGCAGCGTTGAATTAAACACTGAAGCTTTCTTT	CASSVELNTEAFF
TRBJ2-7	TRBV12-5	.	TRBD1	TGTGCTAGTGTCCCGGGCCGGGGGACAGGGGAGGACGAGCAGTACTTC	CASVPGRGTGEDEQYF
TRBJ2-7	TRBV5-4	.	.	TGTGCCAGCAGCTTACAGGGATCCGAGCAGTACTTC	CASSLQGSEQYF
TRBJ2-1	TRBV9	.	.	TGTGCCAGCGCCGGGGCTCCTTACAATGAGCAGTTCTTC	CASAGAPYNEQFF
TRBJ2-3	TRBV7-9	.	.	TGTGCAACCGAGGACGGTAGCACAGATACGCAGTATTTT	CATEDGSTDTQYF
TRBJ1-1	TRBV21-1	.	.	TGTGCCAGCAGCCCTTATTCAGGGAACACTGAAGCTTTCTTT	CASSPYSGNTEAFF
TRBJ2-7	TRBV5-8	.	TRBD1	TGTGCCAGCAGTACCCTTGGACAGGGCTACCACGAGCAGTACTTC	CASSTLGQGYHEQYF
TRBJ2-1	TRBV29-1	.	.	TGCAGCGTTGAAGATCCCGCAGGGAGAGTCTACAATGAGCAGTTCTTC	CSVEDPAGRVYNEQFF
TRBJ2-3	TRBV4-1	.	TRBD2	TGCGCCAGCAGCCAAGTTGTCCTAGCGGGAGGGGATACGCAGTATTTT	CASSQVVLAGGDTQYF
TRBJ2-2	TRBV10-1	few	.	TGCGCCAGCAGTGAAATAGCGGCCGGGGAGCTGTTTTTT	CASSEIAAGELFF
TRBJ2-7	TRBV9	once	.	TGTGCCAGCAGCGTCGGGGGACTTTCATACGAGCAGTACTTC	CASSVGGLSYEQYF
TRBJ2-7	TRBV13	.	.	TGTGCCAGCAGCTCCCACAGGGCCGCGTACGAGCAGTACTTC	CASSSHRAAYEQYF
TRBJ2-1	TRBV29-1	.	.	TGCAGCGTTGAACGAGGGGTCAGCTCCTACAATGAGCAGTTCTTC	CSVERGVSSYNEQFF
TRBJ2-1	TRBV13	.	.	TGTGCCAGCAGCACACCAGGGCTTAATGAGCAGTTCTTC	CASSTPGLNEQFF
TRBJ2-7	TRBV6-5	.	TRBD2	TGTGCCAGCAGTCCTGGACTAGCAGGCGAGCAGTACTTC	CASSPGLAGEQYF
TRBJ2-3	TRBV7-2	.	TRBD2	TGTGCCAGCAGCTTAGTAGCGGGTGGCCGCACAGATACGCAGTATTTT	CASSLVAGGRTDTQYF
TRBJ2-1	TRBV7-8	once	TRBD2	TGTGCCAGCAGCTTAGCGAATCCCCTAGCGGGGGGACACAATGAGCAGTTCTTC	CASSLANPLAGGHNEQFF
TRBJ1-6	TRBV4-3	.	.	TGCGCCAGCAGCCAAGATCGACACCCCGGACCACCCCTCCACTTT	CASSQDRHPGPPLHF
TRBJ2-3	TRBV28	.	.	TGTGCCAGCAGAAGGACCCCAGGGACTACAGATACGCAGTATTTT	CASRRTPGTTDTQYF
TRBJ2-2	TRBV5-1	.	.	TGCGCCAGCAGCTTATATTGGGAGGCTAACACCGGGGAGCTGTTTTTT	CASSLYWEANTGELFF
TRBJ2-1	TRBV6-5	once	.	TGTGCCAGCAGTTACGGCGGCACCTTCTATGAGCAGTTCTTC	CASSYGGTFYEQFF
TRBJ2-1	TRBV15	.	.	TGTGCCACCAGCCGCAGTACTAGCCCCCACAATGAGCAGTTCTTC	CATSRSTSPHNEQFF
TRBJ2-1	TRBV27	.	.	TGTGCCAGCAGTCCGTTTGGGGGCGAGGGCTACAATGAGCAGTTCTTC	CASSPFGGEGYNEQFF
TRBJ2-1	TRBV5-6	.	TRBD2	TGTGCCAGCAGCTTGCAATCTAGCGGGAGGGCCCCCGAGTTCTTC	CASSLQSSGRAPEFF
TRBJ2-3	TRBV6-4	.	TRBD1	TGTGCCAGCAGTCCGACAGGGGCTTATAGCACAGATACGCAGTATTTT	CASSPTGAYSTDTQYF
TRBJ2-3	TRBV7-9	.	.	TGTGCCAGCAGCTTAGTGGTCACAGATACGCAGTATTTT	CASSLVVTDTQYF
TRBJ2-7	TRBV5-8	.	.	TGTGCCAGCAGCCCTGACATCATCTCCTACGAGCAGTACTTC	CASSPDIISYEQYF
TRBJ2-1	TRBV6-5	.	.	TGTGCCAGCAGTTACTCGCTAGCCCATGAGCAGTTCTTC	CASSYSLAHEQFF
TRBJ2-3	TRBV5-4	.	.	TGTGCCAGCAGCCACTATCTAACAGATACGCAGTATTTT	CASSHYLTDTQYF
TRBJ2-5	TRBV6-5	.	.	TGTGCCAGCAGCACTACAGGGTCCCTGGAGACCCAGTACTTC	CASSTTGSLETQYF
TRBJ1-2	TRBV2	.	.	TGTGCCAGCAGTGGGATGGACGGCTACACCTTC	CASSGMDGYTF